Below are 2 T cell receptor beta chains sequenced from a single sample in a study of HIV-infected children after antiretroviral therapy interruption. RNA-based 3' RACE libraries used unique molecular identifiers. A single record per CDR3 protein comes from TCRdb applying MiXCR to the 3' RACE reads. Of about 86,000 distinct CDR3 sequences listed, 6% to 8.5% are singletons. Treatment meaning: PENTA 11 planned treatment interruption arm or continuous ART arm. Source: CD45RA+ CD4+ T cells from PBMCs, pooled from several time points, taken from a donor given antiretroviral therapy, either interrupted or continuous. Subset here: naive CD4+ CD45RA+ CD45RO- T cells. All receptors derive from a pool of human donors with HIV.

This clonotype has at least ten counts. As DNA, the CDR3 is TGTGCCAGCAGTTTAACGGGGTTCGGCACTGAAGCTTTCTTT. Protein: CASSLTGFGTEAFF. The chain combines TRBV27 with TRBJ1-1, with no clear D. V lost 2 bases and J lost 4, with 11 bases in between. The length of the CDR3 is 14 residues. Germline CDR1 and CDR2: MNHEY and SMNVEV (reference sequence).

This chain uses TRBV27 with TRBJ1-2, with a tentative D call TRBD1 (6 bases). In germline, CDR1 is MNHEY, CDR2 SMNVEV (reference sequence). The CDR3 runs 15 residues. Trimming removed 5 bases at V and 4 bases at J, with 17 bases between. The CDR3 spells CASSPISGVGYGYTF. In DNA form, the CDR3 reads TGTGCCAGCAGTCCTATCTCAGGGGTGGGCTATGGCTACACCTTC.